A single sample gave rise to the 28 T cell receptor beta chains below, sequenced in a study of PD-1 blockade in classical Hodgkin lymphoma. Relapse was seen in all patients after autologous stem cell transplantation, and brentuximab vedotin exposure was variable. TCRdb's copy holds only in-frame clones and misses some; the assay was immunoSEQ multiplex PCR. The table includes under 100,000 clones, about 93% detected once. The specimen was peripheral blood mononuclear cells (PBMCs), collected before the second cycle of nivolumab. These TCRs come from a human donor with classical Hodgkin lymphoma.

V is TRBV9 and J is TRBJ1-5, with D possibly TRBD1 on 6 matching bases. Germline CDR1 is SGDLS and CDR2 is YYNGEE. The V and J ends lost 4 bases and 0 bases respectively, with 11 bases between them. The CDR3 has 15 amino acids. The CDR3 DNA reads as TGTGCCAGCAGCAAGGACAGTTATAGCAATCAGCCCCAGCATTTT. The encoded protein is CASSKDSYSNQPQHF. Combining the CDR3 with reference TRBV9 and TRBJ1-5 gives the whole variable domain DSGVTQTPKHLITATGQRVTLRCSPRSGDLSVYWYQQSLDQGLQFLIQYYNGEERAKGNILERFSAQQFPDLHSELNLSSLELGDSALYFCASSKDSYSNQPQHFGDGTRLSIL.

The V gene is TRBV29-1, the J gene TRBJ1-1; the D gene is possibly TRBD1 (6 bases). The ends were cut back, 4 bases at V and 1 base at J, with 13 bases in the middle. This CDR3 is 14 amino acids long. Germline assignment: CDR1 SQVTM and CDR2 ANQGSEA. CDR3 sequence: CSVVLQGWNTEAFF. DNA for the CDR3: TGCAGCGTTGTGCTACAGGGTTGGAACACTGAAGCTTTCTTT. The full variable domain, rest sourced from reference TRBV29-1 and TRBJ1-1, is SAVISQKPSRDICQRGTSLTIQCQVDSQVTMMFWYRQQPGQSLTLIATANQGSEATYESGFVIDKFPISRPNLTFSTLTVSNMSPEDSSIYLCSVVLQGWNTEAFFGQGTRLTVV.

This chain uses TRBV2 with TRBJ2-3; D call uncertain. The CDR3 contains 11 residues. Germline V gene data show CDR1 as SNHLY and CDR2 as FYNNEI. V dropped 6 bases and J dropped 4 bases, with 5 bases sitting between them. This CDR3 reads CASSSSDTQYF. DNA of the CDR3: TGTGCCAGCAGCAGTTCAGATACGCAGTATTTT. The whole variable domain, remainder taken from reference TRBV2 and TRBJ2-3, is EPEVTQTPSHQVTQMGQEVILRCVPISNHLYFYWYRQILGQKVEFLVSFYNNEISEKSEIFDDQFSVERPDGSNFTLKIRSTKLEDSAMYFCASSSSDTQYFGPGTRLTVL.

The rearrangement links TRBV28 to TRBJ1-1, with 11 positions matching TRBD1. This CDR3 spans 14 amino acids. CDR1 and CDR2 (germline): MDHEN, SYDVKM. Trimming at V came to 2 bases and at J to 5 bases, leaving 1 base not matched to a gene. The CDR3 DNA reads as TGTGCCAGCAGTTTAGGGACAGGGGGAACTGAAGCTTTCTTT. This gives the protein CASSLGTGGTEAFF.

Written as DNA, the CDR3 is TGTGCCAGCAGTTTACAGGGCAATCAGCCCCAGCATTTT. Amino acids: CASSLQGNQPQHF. The chain uses TRBV27 and TRBJ1-5; D is unclear. Germline-derived CDR1 and CDR2 are MNHEY and SMNVEV (reference sequence). Trimming took 2 bases from V and 2 from J, leaving 4 bases between them. This CDR3 is built from 13 residues.

This clone came up a few times. This rearrangement joins TRBV6-5 to TRBJ2-3, with 9 positions matching TRBD2. Looked up from germline, CDR1 is MNHEY and CDR2 is SVGAGI. V lost 5 bases to trimming and J lost 6 bases; unmatched junction nucleotides: 6. CDR3 length: 14 amino acids. CDR3 nucleotide sequence: TGTGCCAGCAGTGCTAGCGGGATCATGGATACGCAGTATTTT. It is translated as CASSASGIMDTQYF.

J is TRBJ2-7 and V is TRBV6-6; 10 bases match TRBD2. The CDR3 is made up of 14 amino acids. CDR1 and CDR2 from the germline V gene are MNHNY and SVGAGI (reference sequence). Germline trimming cut 7 bases from V and 3 bases from J; bases unmatched to any gene: 6. This CDR3 reads CASTRASGSYEQYF. The CDR3 DNA sequence: TGTGCCAGCACCCGAGCTAGCGGGAGCTACGAGCAGTACTTC.

This chain connects TRBV19 to TRBJ2-7, with a possible D match to TRBD1 (6 bases). Germline V lookup: CDR1 LNHDA, CDR2 SQIVND (reference sequence). V was clipped by 8 bases and J by 3 bases, with 17 bases between them. The CDR3 loop spans 14 amino acids. The CDR3 loop reads CASSNLGAHYEQYF. Written as DNA, the CDR3 is TGTGCCAGTTCTAACCTGGGGGCACACTACGAGCAGTACTTC.

This chain links TRBV30 with TRBJ1-5; D ambiguous. CDR3 length: 12 residues. CDR1 is GTSNPN and CDR2 is SVGIG in the germline V gene (reference sequence). V gave up 0 bases and J gave up 6 bases, with 6 bases separating them. CDR3 residues: CAWSVRGQPQHF. CDR3 DNA: TGTGCCTGGAGTGTACGGGGTCAGCCCCAGCATTTT.

This clone came up once. The chain couples TRBV5-1 to TRBJ2-7; D is unresolved. Germline CDR1 reads SGHRS; CDR2 reads YFSETQ. The CDR3 spans 15 residues. V lost 0 bases and J lost 3, with 13 bases in between. The CDR3 coding sequence is TGCGCCAGCAGCTTGGAAGGTGCAGGCCTCTACGAGCAGTACTTC. It is translated as CASSLEGAGLYEQYF. Variable domain in full (rest from reference TRBV5-1 and TRBJ2-7): KAGVTQTPRYLIKTRGQQVTLSCSPISGHRSVSWYQQTPGQGLQFLFEYFSETQRNKGNFPGRFSGRQFSNSRSEMNVSTLELGDSALYLCASSLEGAGLYEQYFGPGTRLTVT.

The chain has TRBV28 and TRBJ2-7; D remains ambiguous. Between the trimmed V and J ends, which lost 3 bases and 3 bases, there was a span of 12 bases. The CDR3 length is 14 residues. Germline lookup yields CDR1 MDHEN and CDR2 SYDVKM. The CDR3 nucleotides are TGTGCCAGCAGTTTGCAGTTGGGCAGCTACGAGCAGTACTTC. Translation: CASSLQLGSYEQYF. Using reference TRBV28 and TRBJ2-7 for the parts outside the CDR3, the full variable domain is DVKVTQSSRYLVKRTGEKVFLECVQDMDHENMFWYRQDPGLGLRLIYFSYDVKMKEKGDIPEGYSVSREKKERFSLILESASTNQTSMYLCASSLQLGSYEQYFGPGTRLTVT.

This chain links TRBV25-1 with TRBJ2-3; no firm D call. Germline values: CDR1 MGHDK, CDR2 SYGVNS. The CDR3 is 13 residues long. Trimming took 3 bases from V and 2 from J, leaving 6 bases between them. The CDR3 DNA sequence: TGTGCCAGCAGTGAGGTGATCACAGATACGCAGTATTTT. Protein product: CASSEVITDTQYF.

V usage is TRBV18 and J usage is TRBJ2-7; D not certain. Germline assignment: CDR1 KGHSH and CDR2 LQKENI. The CDR3 is 13 amino acids. The V end lost 4 bases, the J end lost 2 bases, and 9 bases lay between the germline ends. For the CDR3, the DNA is TGTGCCAGCTCACTCGACGTACCCTACGAGCAGTACTTC. It yields the protein CASSLDVPYEQYF.

The gene calls are TRBV7-9 and TRBJ2-7, with unresolved D. The CDR3 is 11 amino acids. The germline CDR1 and CDR2 sequences are SEHNR and FQNEAQ (reference sequence). The ends were cut back, 5 bases at V and 3 bases at J, with 5 bases in the middle. The CDR3 loop reads CASSADYEQYF. The DNA for the CDR3 is TGTGCCAGCAGCGCCGACTACGAGCAGTACTTC.

The chain carries TRBV27 and TRBJ2-3; no clear D gene. This CDR3 has 14 amino acids. The V and J ends lost 4 bases and 2 bases respectively, with 10 bases between them. Germline CDR1 is MNHEY and CDR2 is SMNVEV (reference sequence). The CDR3 spells CASSYSRLTDTQYF. The CDR3 nucleotides read TGTGCCAGCAGTTATTCCCGGCTCACAGATACGCAGTATTTT.

The DNA for the CDR3 is TGTGCCAGCAGCCAAGGCATGAACACTGAAGCTTTCTTT. Residues: CASSQGMNTEAFF. The V call is TRBV7-9, the J call TRBJ1-1, with D hard to call. CDR3 length equals 13 residues. CDR1 SEHNR and CDR2 FQNEAQ come from the germline V gene (reference sequence). Trimming shortened V by 5 bases and J by 0 bases, and 7 bases separated the two germline ends.

The chain employs TRBV9 and TRBJ1-1; no clear D gene. Germline values: CDR1 SGDLS, CDR2 YYNGEE. V was pared by 0 bases and J by 1 base, with 10 bases between. The CDR3 sequence is 15 residues long. The CDR3 loop reads CASSVGRRGNTEAFF. The CDR3 DNA is TGTGCCAGCAGCGTAGGGCGGCGGGGGAACACTGAAGCTTTCTTT.

V is TRBV7-9 and J is TRBJ2-7; tentative D call: TRBD1 (5 bases). The CDR3 covers 15 residues. Germline-derived CDR1 and CDR2 are SEHNR and FQNEAQ (reference sequence). V was shortened by 6 bases and J by 3 bases, with 18 bases between the two germline ends. The CDR3 DNA is TGTGCCAGCAGTTCTACCCGCGCTCAGGGCTACGAGCAGTACTTC. This sequence encodes CASSSTRAQGYEQYF.

The chain uses TRBV7-6 and TRBJ2-2; 11 positions agree with TRBD1. The J segment lost 9 bases and the V segment lost 1 base, leaving 16 bases of the junction unmatched. CDR3 length: 19 amino acids. The germline V gene encodes CDR1 SGHVS and CDR2 FNYEAQ. CDR3 sequence reads: CASSLGAFSGQGVIRELFF. CDR3 sequence (DNA): TGTGCCAGCAGCTTAGGCGCGTTCTCGGGACAGGGGGTGATCAGGGAGCTGTTTTTT.

The chain links TRBV12-2 to TRBJ1-5; the table assigns TRBD1, which was not confirmed against the DNA. TRBV12-2 is assigned pseudogene status. This CDR3 has 15 residues. In DNA, the CDR3 is TGTGCAAGTCGAACAGGGGCGACGGGCAATCAGCCCCAGCATTTT. Translated, it gives CASRTGATGNQPQHF.

Only one count was recorded for this clone. The chain links TRBV30 to TRBJ2-1; no firm D call. The CDR3 covers 12 residues. The germline V and J ends were trimmed by 2 bases and 9 bases, with 11 bases remaining between them. Germline CDR1 GTSNPN, CDR2 SVGIG (reference sequence). CDR3 in DNA: TGTGCCTGGAGTCCAGGTCCCGGTGAGCAGTTCTTC. Protein: CAWSPGPGEQFF. The entire variable domain, with the rest obtained from reference TRBV30 and TRBJ2-1, is as follows: SQTIHQWPATLVQPVGSPLSLECTVEGTSNPNLYWYRQAAGRGLQLLFYSVGIGQISSEVPQNLSASRPQDRQFILSSKKLLLSDSGFYLCAWSPGPGEQFFGPGTRLTVL.

The chain carries TRBV2 and TRBJ2-7; 7 nucleotides align to TRBD2. The ends lost 8 bases at V and 3 bases at J; junction bases unmatched: 7. CDR1 and CDR2 (germline): SNHLY, FYNNEI. The CDR3 has 13 amino acids. The CDR3 DNA sequence: TGTGCCAGCGGGGCGGGACTAAACTACGAGCAGTACTTC. It is translated as CASGAGLNYEQYF.

The chain links TRBV28 to TRBJ1-5; 7 bases fit TRBD1. This CDR3 contains 13 residues. Trimming took 7 bases from V and 6 from J; bases not matched to a gene: 6. The germline V gene encodes CDR1 MDHEN and CDR2 SYDVKM. CDR3 nucleotides: TGTGCCAGCACGAGACAGGGCCCTCAGCCCCAGCATTTT. Its protein product is CASTRQGPQPQHF.

The V and J genes are TRBV7-8 and TRBJ2-1; a possible D gene is TRBD1 (6 bases). CDR3 length: 16 amino acids. CDR1 SGHVS and CDR2 FQNEAQ come from the germline V gene. V was pared by 4 bases and J by 4 bases, with 17 bases between. DNA of the CDR3: TGTGCCAGCAGCTCGTACGAAGGACAGAGATACAATGAGCAGTTCTTC. As protein: CASSSYEGQRYNEQFF.

This chain uses TRBV15 with TRBJ1-4; D not resolved. This CDR3 spans 18 amino acids. V was cut by 2 bases and J by 4 bases, with 20 bases left in between. Germline V gene lookup returns CDR1 LNHNV and CDR2 YYDKDF (reference sequence). In nucleotides, the CDR3 is TGTGCCACCAGCAGATACATTGGGCCCAAAACTTATAATGAAAAACTGTTTTTT. It is translated as CATSRYIGPKTYNEKLFF.

V is TRBV28 and J is TRBJ1-6; D is unclear. This CDR3 is 11 amino acids long. The V and J ends lost 1 base and 18 bases respectively, with 10 bases between them. Germline CDR1 MDHEN, CDR2 SYDVKM. CDR3 sequence: CASSLSGDHHF. DNA of the CDR3: TGTGCCAGCAGTTTATCAGGAGACCACCACTTT.

A few counts support this clone. The gene calls are TRBV7-3 and TRBJ2-1; 12 bases align to TRBD2. The CDR3 loop spans 15 amino acids. From germline, CDR1 is SGHTA and CDR2 FQGTGA. Trimming took 5 bases from V and 7 from J; bases not matched to a gene: 6. CDR3 nucleotides: TGTGCCAGCAGCACCGGACTAGCGGGATGGAATGAGCAGTTCTTC. Encoded protein: CASSTGLAGWNEQFF.

This chain connects TRBV27 to TRBJ1-5, with D possibly being TRBD1 (6 bases). The CDR3 totals 17 residues. V gave up 3 bases and J gave up 0 bases, with 15 bases separating them. In germline, CDR1 is MNHEY, CDR2 SMNVEV (reference sequence). The CDR3 DNA sequence: TGTGCCAGCAGTTTTTGGGGGGGCCCGTATAGCAATCAGCCCCAGCATTTT. It codes for CASSFWGGPYSNQPQHF.